This TCR beta chain was observed in a study of Ad26.COV2.S vaccination and SARS-CoV-2 variants. Study as a whole: It was the COV1001 Ad26.COV2.S trial arm that included the donor.

Study results and limitations: The TCR breadth and depth analyses may have understated or missed part of the total T cell responses. The breadth of spike-specific CD8+ and CD4+ T cell responses after vaccination was reportedly substantial.

The protocol was immunoSEQ multiplex PCR, while the TCRdb copy is restricted to in-frame clones and leaves out a portion. The sample has fewer than 400,000 clones, about 86% seen once. Looked up from germline, CDR1 is SQVTM and CDR2 is ANQGSEA. V was trimmed by 4 bases and J by 2 bases, leaving 9 bases between them. There are 13 residues in the CDR3. Specified treatment: roughly 20 received Ad26.COV2.S at low or high dose, single or two shots; several received placebo; per-sample allocation not given. The samples date from day 63 after the first vaccine or placebo injection. Participants' vaccine, an Ad26 vector, delivered Wuhan-strain SARS-CoV-2 spike. In regard to this clone: Antigen unknown.

The TCR sequence derives from a person aged 18-65 years who received the Ad26.COV2.S COVID-19 vaccine or a placebo. The starting material was peripheral blood, obtained in a trial of Ad26.COV2.S vaccine versus placebo. V gene TRBV29-1 combines with J gene TRBJ1-3; TRBD1 is a possible D gene (5 bases). The CDR3: CSVGGAAGNTIYF. Here the CDR3 DNA reads TGCAGCGTTGGTGGGGCCGCTGGAAACACCATATATTTT.